One T cell receptor (beta chain) is described in this entry. Its specificity is unknown. CDR1 and CDR2 (germline): MNHEY, SMNVEV (reference sequence). This CDR3 contains 13 residues. V lost 3 bases and J lost 6, with 11 bases in between. The data originate from a study of T cell repertoires in cytomegalovirus infection. The wider study: Through public TCR beta signatures, both CMV infection and matching HLA type were indicated. Regarding the study as a whole: The cumulative frequency of public TCR beta families identified carriers of CMV plus the relevant HLA. Dominating the ex vivo response were TCR beta clonotypes that were CMV-specific and HLA-C-restricted.

TCRdb passed the reads through MiXCR, listing each CDR3 protein once. Among approximately 390,000 distinct CDR3 sequences, about 32% were seen once, and the ten largest hold approximately 15%. This sequence joins TRBV27 and TRBJ1-2; D is uncertain. The sequence was obtained from a human donor in good health (CMV status not recorded). Some clones in this sample may be carry-over from other donors' samples. The source was cultured PBMCs, collected from culture after CMV antigen stimulation. The CDR3 here is CASSFGLGNGYTF. The CDR3 DNA reads TGTGCCAGCAGTTTCGGACTGGGGAATGGCTACACCTTC.